The T cell receptor (beta chain) described here comes from a study of T-cell memory formation after mild COVID-19. The V gene's germline CDR1 is ENHRY and CDR2 SYGVKD. V was pared by 8 bases and J by 1 base, with 1 base of the junction left unmatched. The CDR3 totals 14 residues. TCRdb re-called the 5' RACE reads through MiXCR, storing one row per CDR3 protein. The table records around 340,000 distinct CDR3 sequences, 13% to 15% of them present only once. The TCR sequence derives from a young man who had mild COVID-19 (a few samples of this study predate the infection). Cell type and time point are not known. The rearrangement joins TRBV10-3 to TRBJ2-2, with 10 bases identical to TRBD1. The sequencing input was PBMCs or a T cell subset sorted from them (not recorded which). The chain's CDR3 is CAIGDRGNTGELFF. The CDR3, as DNA: TGTGCCATCGGGGACAGGGGGAACACCGGGGAGCTGTTTTTT.